Detailed here is one TCR beta chain. This record belongs to a study of early T cells in non-severe SARS-CoV-2 infection. Using its own MiXCR run on the 5' RACE reads, TCRdb lists one record per CDR3 protein. The sample lists under 45,000 distinct CDR3 sequences; roughly 6.8% were seen once. Trimming cost V 4 bases and J 8 bases, with 14 bases left between them. The CDR3 covers 14 residues. Per germline, CDR1 KGHDR and CDR2 SFDVKD. The sequencing used whole blood, collected at baseline. The source is an adult who was a healthcare worker with PCR-confirmed SARS-CoV-2 infection or an uninfected control (not recorded which). The chain carries TRBV24-1 and TRBJ2-1; TRBD2 might be the D (6 bases). The chain's CDR3 is CATSESTSSHEQFF. CDR3 DNA sequence: TGTGCCACCAGTGAGAGCACTAGCTCCCATGAGCAGTTCTTC.